The entry below gives a single T cell receptor (beta chain) sequence along with its context. The sample comes from a study of control samples from healthy donors and cancer patients. Sequencing was performed with immunoSEQ multiplex PCR; in TCRdb, only in-frame clones are kept and a portion is missing. Of 120,000 or so clones listed, around 90% are singletons. Trimming stripped 5 bases from V and 1 base from J, with 13 bases between. CDR3 length: 14 amino acids. Germline assignment: CDR1 SGHRS and CDR2 YFSETQ. V is TRBV5-1 and J is TRBJ2-7; D is possibly TRBD1 (5 bases). The clonotype originates from a young man in good health. Material for sequencing was blood. The CDR3 is CASRIVTDSYEQYF. The DNA for the CDR3 is TGCGCCAGCAGGATAGTGACAGATTCCTACGAGCAGTACTTC.